The T cell receptor (beta chain) described here comes from a study of patients and donors after allogeneic stem cell transplantation. The CDR3 runs to 12 residues. Germline V gene data show CDR1 as MNHNY and CDR2 as SVGAGI (reference sequence). V lost 3 bases, J lost 8 bases, and 8 bases lay in between. TCRdb re-called the RT-PCR reads through MiXCR, storing one row per CDR3 protein. The sample gives 85,000 to 90,000 distinct CDR3 sequences, 45% to 50% of which show up once; about 64% is in the top ten. The specimen was blood, either unsorted or a sorted T cell fraction (not recorded which). The receptor's source is a human donor who was either an allogeneic HSCT recipient or a stem cell or donor lymphocyte infusion donor (not recorded which). It is not recorded whose cells these are; they may come from a transplant donor. This sequence joins TRBV6-6 and TRBJ1-3; D unclear. The CDR3 is CASSYTVDTIYF. CDR3 in DNA: TGTGCCAGCAGTTATACCGTGGACACCATATATTTT.